Sequencing of this T cell receptor beta chain was carried out in a study of identical twins. There are 18 residues in the CDR3. V trimming: 4 bases; J trimming: 3 bases; junction bases outside the gene matches: 15. Per the germline V gene, CDR1 is SGHDT and CDR2 is YYEEEE. Findings and limits, study-wide: Diverse VJ usage suggested most zero-insertion clonotypes were not invariant T cells. Cross-sectional statistics underpinned the conclusions; the same donors were not followed.

TCRdb redid the calling of the 5' RACE reads with MiXCR, one entry per CDR3 protein. This table holds more than 600,000 distinct CDR3 sequences, about 18% found once. As regards this clonotype: Its antigen is not known.

The sample also formed part of further work on T cells expressing NK-cell markers.

This clonotype was obtained from a woman in her late teens or twenties in good health. What was sequenced was PBMCs. The gene calls are TRBV5-6 and TRBJ2-1, with 8 bases identical to TRBD2. The CDR3 here is CASSPEGGAGGHYNEQFF. In nucleotides, the CDR3 is TGTGCCAGCAGCCCCGAGGGGGGGGCGGGGGGACACTACAATGAGCAGTTCTTC.